The clone carrying this T cell receptor beta chain is deemed medium-sized. Its antigen is still unknown. Per germline, CDR1 LGHNA and CDR2 YNFKEQ. CDR3 size: 14 residues. Trimming pared 0 bases from V and 3 bases from J, leaving 6 bases between. TCRdb called the 5' RACE reads again in MiXCR, with one record for every CDR3 protein. The sample holds some 62,000 distinct CDR3 sequences; 30% are singletons and the top ten take about 2.3%. Overall study results and limits: Tumor Tregs overlapped most with tumor, then blood, naive CD4+ cells. Larger-cohort validation covered only one TCR beta V-J rearrangement. The TCR gene usage of tumor memory CD4+ T cells clustered together with blood and lymph node memory CD4+ cells and with lymph node naive CD4+ cells.

CD25-based Treg depletion was applied to purified naive CD4+ T cells. Sequencing input: tumor-infiltrating naive CD4+ T cells sorted from the breast tumor. Subset meaning: naive CD4+ T cells, CD4+CD45RA+CD25-. The TCR originated in a female donor with breast cancer. The chain carries TRBV4-2 and TRBJ1-5; D is unclear. Written as DNA, the CDR3 is TGTGCCAGCAGCCAAGACATAAACAATCAGCCCCAGCATTTT. As protein: CASSQDINNQPQHF.